This is a list of T cell receptor beta chains from one sample in a study of naive and memory T cell subsets. TCRdb re-called the UMI-ligation and nested PCR reads with MiXCR, one entry per CDR3 protein. The table lists tens of thousands of distinct CDR3 sequences, about 10% of them singletons, with 1.2% in the top ten. The sequenced sample consisted of naive CD8+ T cells from blood. All receptors come from a human donor in good health. Each CDR3 is given with its conserved first and last residue. The order of the fields is J gene, V gene, CDR3 length, clone size, D gene, CDR3 protein, CDR3 DNA. D genes are given only for firm matches. Only some rows state a clone size, as once, few, many or a class for expanded clones.

j_call: TRBJ2-2; v_call: TRBV6-2/TRBV6-3; cdr3_length: 16; clone_size: NA; d_call: TRBD2; cdr3_aa: CASSQTSGRGTGELFF; cdr3_nt: TGTGCCAGCAGCCAGACTAGCGGGAGGGGGACCGGGGAGCTGTTTTTT
j_call: TRBJ1-2; v_call: TRBV11-2; cdr3_length: 13; clone_size: NA; d_call: NA; cdr3_aa: CASSLENGYGYTF; cdr3_nt: TGTGCCAGCAGCTTAGAAAACGGATATGGCTACACCTTC
j_call: TRBJ1-6; v_call: TRBV5-1; cdr3_length: 16; clone_size: few; d_call: TRBD1; cdr3_aa: CASSRDSPNYNSPLHF; cdr3_nt: TGCGCCAGCAGTCGGGACAGCCCGAACTATAATTCACCCCTCCACTTT
j_call: TRBJ2-3; v_call: TRBV27; cdr3_length: 16; clone_size: NA; d_call: TRBD2; cdr3_aa: CASRLRGAGDPVTQYF; cdr3_nt: TGTGCCAGCAGGCTGAGAGGGGCGGGAGACCCGGTTACGCAGTATTTT
j_call: TRBJ2-1; v_call: TRBV6-5; cdr3_length: 13; clone_size: NA; d_call: NA; cdr3_aa: CASSLLQNNEQFF; cdr3_nt: TGTGCCAGCAGTTTACTACAGAACAATGAGCAGTTCTTC
j_call: TRBJ2-7; v_call: TRBV12-5; cdr3_length: 12; clone_size: many; d_call: NA; cdr3_aa: CASGQDNYEQYF; cdr3_nt: TGTGCTAGTGGACAAGACAATTACGAGCAGTACTTC
j_call: TRBJ2-7; v_call: TRBV2; cdr3_length: 13; clone_size: few; d_call: NA; cdr3_aa: CASSELGRDEQYF; cdr3_nt: TGTGCCAGCAGTGAATTGGGGCGAGACGAGCAGTACTTC
j_call: TRBJ1-2; v_call: TRBV29-1; cdr3_length: 14; clone_size: many; d_call: NA; cdr3_aa: CSAESGDPNYGYTF; cdr3_nt: TGCAGCGCCGAATCAGGGGATCCCAACTATGGCTACACCTTC
j_call: TRBJ2-7; v_call: TRBV5-1; cdr3_length: 13; clone_size: few; d_call: NA; cdr3_aa: CASSLKTAYEQYF; cdr3_nt: TGCGCCAGCAGCTTGAAGACAGCATACGAGCAGTACTTC
j_call: TRBJ2-1; v_call: TRBV29-1; cdr3_length: 11; clone_size: NA; d_call: NA; cdr3_aa: CSVVGLDEQFF; cdr3_nt: TGCAGCGTTGTGGGACTGGATGAGCAGTTCTTC
j_call: TRBJ2-7; v_call: TRBV27; cdr3_length: 14; clone_size: NA; d_call: NA; cdr3_aa: CASSPLGRVEEQYF; cdr3_nt: TGTGCCAGCAGTCCCCTCGGGCGGGTAGAAGAGCAGTACTTC
j_call: TRBJ2-7; v_call: TRBV6-5; cdr3_length: 15; clone_size: many; d_call: TRBD1; cdr3_aa: CASSYGSGGLWEQYF; cdr3_nt: TGTGCCAGCAGTTACGGGTCAGGGGGCCTATGGGAGCAGTACTTC
j_call: TRBJ2-5; v_call: TRBV6-5; cdr3_length: 15; clone_size: NA; d_call: NA; cdr3_aa: CASSYTMAEQETQYF; cdr3_nt: TGTGCCAGCAGTTACACCATGGCGGAGCAAGAGACCCAGTACTTC
j_call: TRBJ2-3; v_call: TRBV29-1; cdr3_length: 14; clone_size: NA; d_call: NA; cdr3_aa: CSVVSAEITDTQYF; cdr3_nt: TGCAGCGTTGTTTCTGCAGAGATCACAGATACGCAGTATTTT
j_call: TRBJ2-2; v_call: TRBV19; cdr3_length: 12; clone_size: many; d_call: NA; cdr3_aa: CASRKNTGELFF; cdr3_nt: TGTGCCAGCAGGAAGAACACCGGGGAGCTGTTTTTT
j_call: TRBJ2-2; v_call: TRBV27; cdr3_length: 18; clone_size: many; d_call: TRBD2; cdr3_aa: CASSPGLAGGLRAGELFF; cdr3_nt: TGTGCCAGCAGTCCCGGACTAGCGGGAGGCCTTAGAGCCGGGGAGCTGTTTTTT
j_call: TRBJ1-1; v_call: TRBV5-1; cdr3_length: 15; clone_size: many; d_call: NA; cdr3_aa: CASSLRRGMNTEAFF; cdr3_nt: TGCGCCAGCAGCTTGCGGAGGGGCATGAACACTGAAGCTTTCTTT
j_call: TRBJ1-1; v_call: TRBV7-9; cdr3_length: 15; clone_size: few; d_call: TRBD1; cdr3_aa: CASSENQQGRGEAFF; cdr3_nt: TGTGCCAGCAGCGAAAACCAACAGGGGAGAGGTGAAGCTTTCTTT
j_call: TRBJ2-7; v_call: TRBV7-6; cdr3_length: 14; clone_size: many; d_call: NA; cdr3_aa: CASSLGGGAYEQYF; cdr3_nt: TGTGCCAGCAGCTTAGGGGGAGGAGCCTACGAGCAGTACTTC
j_call: TRBJ2-1; v_call: TRBV12-3/TRBV12-4; cdr3_length: 15; clone_size: many; d_call: TRBD1; cdr3_aa: CASSPEGTAYNEQFF; cdr3_nt: TGTGCCAGCAGTCCAGAGGGGACAGCCTACAATGAGCAGTTCTTC
j_call: TRBJ2-1; v_call: TRBV5-4; cdr3_length: 17; clone_size: NA; d_call: TRBD1; cdr3_aa: CASSLRTGTLTYNEQFF; cdr3_nt: TGTGCCAGCAGCTTGAGGACAGGGACTTTAACCTACAATGAGCAGTTCTTC
j_call: TRBJ2-2; v_call: TRBV28; cdr3_length: 14; clone_size: few; d_call: NA; cdr3_aa: CASNRGLNTGELFF; cdr3_nt: TGTGCCAGCAATCGGGGGCTCAACACCGGGGAGCTGTTTTTT
j_call: TRBJ2-7; v_call: TRBV6-1; cdr3_length: 18; clone_size: few; d_call: NA; cdr3_aa: CASSEVPIVSGSPYEQYF; cdr3_nt: TGTGCCAGCAGTGAAGTTCCTATCGTGTCAGGGAGTCCCTACGAGCAGTACTTC
j_call: TRBJ2-5; v_call: TRBV20-1; cdr3_length: 13; clone_size: many; d_call: TRBD1; cdr3_aa: CSAWTGVGETQYF; cdr3_nt: TGCAGTGCTTGGACAGGGGTAGGAGAGACCCAGTACTTC
j_call: TRBJ2-2; v_call: TRBV27; cdr3_length: 14; clone_size: NA; d_call: NA; cdr3_aa: CASSPRQGTGELFF; cdr3_nt: TGTGCCAGCAGTCCTAGACAAGGCACCGGGGAGCTGTTTTTT
j_call: TRBJ2-5; v_call: TRBV28; cdr3_length: 21; clone_size: NA; d_call: TRBD2; cdr3_aa: CASSFFGSLGSWARLAGTQYF; cdr3_nt: TGTGCCAGCAGTTTTTTCGGCTCGCTAGGGTCATGGGCGCGACTAGCCGGGACCCAGTACTTC
j_call: TRBJ2-7; v_call: TRBV7-9; cdr3_length: 13; clone_size: few; d_call: NA; cdr3_aa: CASSRSGSYEQYF; cdr3_nt: TGTGCCAGTTCGAGGAGCGGTTCCTACGAGCAGTACTTC
j_call: TRBJ2-1; v_call: TRBV19; cdr3_length: 15; clone_size: many; d_call: TRBD1; cdr3_aa: CASSMGTGGLNEQFF; cdr3_nt: TGTGCCAGTAGTATGGGGACAGGGGGCCTCAATGAGCAGTTCTTC
j_call: TRBJ1-1; v_call: TRBV28; cdr3_length: 13; clone_size: NA; d_call: NA; cdr3_aa: CASSYQVKAEAFF; cdr3_nt: TGTGCCAGCAGTTACCAGGTTAAGGCTGAAGCTTTCTTT
j_call: TRBJ1-4; v_call: TRBV27; cdr3_length: 14; clone_size: many; d_call: NA; cdr3_aa: CASSSWGAGEKLFF; cdr3_nt: TGTGCCAGCAGTTCGTGGGGGGCTGGGGAAAAACTGTTTTTT
j_call: TRBJ2-1; v_call: TRBV10-3; cdr3_length: 16; clone_size: many; d_call: NA; cdr3_aa: CAISEAAGPSYNEQFF; cdr3_nt: TGTGCCATCAGTGAGGCGGCGGGCCCCTCCTACAATGAGCAGTTCTTC
j_call: TRBJ2-1; v_call: TRBV7-6; cdr3_length: 18; clone_size: many; d_call: TRBD2; cdr3_aa: CASSRLAEGVLSYNEQFF; cdr3_nt: TGTGCCAGCAGTCGACTAGCAGAAGGGGTACTCTCCTACAATGAGCAGTTCTTC
j_call: TRBJ1-4; v_call: TRBV7-8; cdr3_length: 15; clone_size: many; d_call: TRBD1; cdr3_aa: CASSNEQGADEKLFF; cdr3_nt: TGTGCCAGCTCAAATGAACAGGGGGCGGATGAAAAACTGTTTTTT
j_call: TRBJ2-1; v_call: TRBV11-2; cdr3_length: 15; clone_size: NA; d_call: NA; cdr3_aa: CASSHSQGGYNEQFF; cdr3_nt: TGTGCCAGCAGCCATAGCCAGGGTGGATACAATGAGCAGTTCTTC
j_call: TRBJ2-4; v_call: TRBV15; cdr3_length: 15; clone_size: few; d_call: TRBD1; cdr3_aa: CATSGTGLAKNIQYF; cdr3_nt: TGTGCCACCAGCGGGACAGGTTTAGCCAAAAACATTCAGTACTTC
j_call: TRBJ2-7; v_call: TRBV20-1; cdr3_length: 14; clone_size: many; d_call: TRBD1; cdr3_aa: CSASFRQGTYEQYF; cdr3_nt: TGCAGTGCTAGCTTCCGACAGGGAACCTACGAGCAGTACTTC
j_call: TRBJ2-1; v_call: TRBV19; cdr3_length: 15; clone_size: many; d_call: TRBD2; cdr3_aa: CASRLAGSSYNEQFF; cdr3_nt: TGTGCCAGTAGATTAGCGGGAAGCTCCTACAATGAGCAGTTCTTC
j_call: TRBJ2-3; v_call: TRBV12-3/TRBV12-4; cdr3_length: 15; clone_size: many; d_call: NA; cdr3_aa: CASSFNLASTDTQYF; cdr3_nt: TGTGCCAGCAGTTTTAACTTGGCTAGCACAGATACGCAGTATTTT
j_call: TRBJ2-1; v_call: TRBV12-3/TRBV12-4; cdr3_length: 18; clone_size: few; d_call: TRBD2; cdr3_aa: CASRSTSGRAPPYNEQFF; cdr3_nt: TGTGCCAGCAGGTCTACTAGCGGGAGGGCCCCCCCCTACAATGAGCAGTTCTTC
j_call: TRBJ2-3; v_call: TRBV20-1; cdr3_length: 14; clone_size: NA; d_call: NA; cdr3_aa: CSARARRATDTQYF; cdr3_nt: TGCAGTGCTAGGGCACGTCGGGCCACAGATACGCAGTATTTT
j_call: TRBJ1-2; v_call: TRBV15; cdr3_length: 13; clone_size: few; d_call: NA; cdr3_aa: CATSREGPGGYTF; cdr3_nt: TGTGCCACCAGCAGAGAAGGTCCAGGTGGCTACACCTTC
j_call: TRBJ2-3; v_call: TRBV4-3; cdr3_length: 16; clone_size: many; d_call: TRBD2; cdr3_aa: CASSQDHASGIDTQYF; cdr3_nt: TGCGCCAGCAGCCAAGATCACGCTAGCGGGATAGATACGCAGTATTTT
j_call: TRBJ2-7; v_call: TRBV28; cdr3_length: 16; clone_size: NA; d_call: TRBD2; cdr3_aa: CASSPHYSGSSYEQYF; cdr3_nt: TGTGCCAGCAGTCCCCACTACAGCGGGAGTTCCTACGAGCAGTACTTC
j_call: TRBJ2-7; v_call: TRBV5-6; cdr3_length: 15; clone_size: many; d_call: TRBD2; cdr3_aa: CASSLPRREGYEQYF; cdr3_nt: TGTGCCAGCAGCTTGCCGCGTCGGGAGGGGTACGAGCAGTACTTC
j_call: TRBJ2-7; v_call: TRBV9; cdr3_length: 19; clone_size: few; d_call: NA; cdr3_aa: CASSTPAPGLPAASYEQYF; cdr3_nt: TGTGCCAGCAGCACCCCGGCCCCCGGACTTCCCGCGGCTTCCTACGAGCAGTACTTC
j_call: TRBJ2-6; v_call: TRBV28; cdr3_length: 18; clone_size: many; d_call: TRBD1; cdr3_aa: CASSLFGTGSSGANVLTF; cdr3_nt: TGTGCCAGCAGTTTATTCGGGACAGGAAGCTCTGGGGCCAACGTCCTGACTTTC
j_call: TRBJ1-1; v_call: TRBV4-3; cdr3_length: 13; clone_size: many; d_call: NA; cdr3_aa: CASSLRAATEAFF; cdr3_nt: TGCGCCAGCAGCTTACGGGCAGCCACTGAAGCTTTCTTT
j_call: TRBJ2-2; v_call: TRBV7-9; cdr3_length: 16; clone_size: NA; d_call: NA; cdr3_aa: CASSSSLAGNTGELFF; cdr3_nt: TGTGCCAGCAGCTCAAGCCTGGCAGGGAACACCGGGGAGCTGTTTTTT
j_call: TRBJ1-1; v_call: TRBV4-1; cdr3_length: 15; clone_size: many; d_call: NA; cdr3_aa: CASSQAADGHTEAFF; cdr3_nt: TGCGCCAGCAGCCAAGCCGCGGACGGACACACTGAAGCTTTCTTT
j_call: TRBJ2-7; v_call: TRBV9; cdr3_length: 15; clone_size: NA; d_call: NA; cdr3_aa: CASSVAGTGVGEQYF; cdr3_nt: TGTGCCAGCAGCGTAGCTGGCACGGGAGTCGGCGAGCAGTACTTC
j_call: TRBJ2-1; v_call: TRBV7-9; cdr3_length: 15; clone_size: few; d_call: TRBD1; cdr3_aa: CASSSGQGGGNEQFF; cdr3_nt: TGTGCCAGCAGCTCGGGACAGGGTGGAGGCAATGAGCAGTTCTTC
j_call: TRBJ1-4; v_call: TRBV5-1; cdr3_length: 14; clone_size: few; d_call: NA; cdr3_aa: CASSLAVANEKLFF; cdr3_nt: TGCGCCAGCAGCTTGGCGGTGGCAAATGAAAAACTGTTTTTT
j_call: TRBJ1-1; v_call: TRBV15; cdr3_length: 16; clone_size: many; d_call: NA; cdr3_aa: CATSRRGGNMNTEAFF; cdr3_nt: TGTGCCACCAGCAGAAGGGGAGGAAACATGAACACTGAAGCTTTCTTT
j_call: TRBJ1-5; v_call: TRBV7-9; cdr3_length: 14; clone_size: few; d_call: NA; cdr3_aa: CASSLEQGGKPQHF; cdr3_nt: TGTGCCAGCAGCTTAGAACAGGGAGGTAAGCCCCAGCATTTT